These 10 T cell receptor beta chains were all obtained from the same sample, sequenced in a study of blood T cell repertoires in COVID-19. Assay: immunoSEQ multiplex PCR; the TCRdb copy retains only in-frame clones and omits some. The data show some 290,000 clones, approximately 87% seen once. The sample consisted of peripheral blood. These receptors originate from a man aged 55-75 years who had recovered from COVID-19.

The CDR3 nucleotides read TGTGCCATCAGTAACAAGGAGGGACGGGACCTCCACTTT. This encodes CAISNKEGRDLHF. The chain employs TRBV10-3 and TRBJ1-6; maybe TRBD1 (5 bases). The CDR3 is 13 residues long. The germline V gene has CDR1 ENHRY and CDR2 SYGVKD. Trimming cost V 5 bases and J 15 bases, with 17 bases left between them.

The chain joins TRBV2 to TRBJ1-1; D remains unclear. Trimming took off 4 bases at V and 8 bases at J, with 8 bases between the two ends. The CDR3 runs to 11 residues. Germline CDR1 is SNHLY and CDR2 is FYNNEI. The CDR3 is CASSVLSEAFF. In nucleotides, the CDR3 is TGTGCCAGCAGTGTCTTATCCGAAGCTTTCTTT.

This chain uses TRBV5-1 with TRBJ1-5; D ambiguous. Germline V lookup: CDR1 SGHRS, CDR2 YFSETQ. The CDR3 loop spans 17 amino acids. V gave up 4 bases and J gave up 3 bases, with 20 bases separating them. CDR3 region: CASSPPLGGIDNQPQHF. CDR3 coding DNA: TGCGCCAGCAGCCCACCTCTAGGAGGGATCGACAATCAGCCCCAGCATTTT.

The chain carries TRBV9 and TRBJ1-6, with D tentatively TRBD1 (6 bases). The length of the CDR3 is 15 residues. Trimming shortened V by 0 bases and J by 8 bases, and 12 bases separated the two germline ends. Germline V gene lookup returns CDR1 SGDLS and CDR2 YYNGEE. The CDR3 region has the DNA TGTGCCAGCAGCGTAGGTCAGGGGTTGGATTCACCCCTCCACTTT. Translation: CASSVGQGLDSPLHF.

Only one count was recorded for this clone. The chain links TRBV20-1 to TRBJ2-2; D is undetermined. CDR3 length: 11 residues. CDR1 is DFQATT and CDR2 is SNEGSKA in the germline V gene (reference sequence). V dropped 6 bases and J dropped 5 bases, with 7 bases sitting between them. Here the CDR3 reads CSATETGELFF. CDR3 sequence (DNA): TGCAGTGCCACAGAGACCGGGGAGCTGTTTTTT.

The J gene is TRBJ1-1, the V gene TRBV30, with TRBD1 as a possible D gene (6 bases). Trimming removed 1 base at V and 1 base at J, with 13 bases between. The CDR3 runs to 15 residues. Germline CDR1 reads GTSNPN; CDR2 reads SVGIG (reference sequence). The CDR3 region is CAWSADRTQNTEAFF. CDR3 sequence (DNA): TGTGCCTGGAGTGCGGACAGAACCCAGAACACTGAAGCTTTCTTT.

This clone was observed many times. In DNA, the CDR3 is TGTGCCAGCAGTGACGGACAGGGTTTCGGCTCTGGAAACACCATATATTTT. It yields the protein CASSDGQGFGSGNTIYF. The chain uses TRBV6-1 and TRBJ1-3; TRBD1 matches at 8 bases. CDR3 size: 17 residues. The germline gives CDR1 MNHNS, CDR2 SASEGT. V trimming: 3 bases; J trimming: 0 bases; junction bases outside the gene matches: 7.

The chain recombines TRBV19 with TRBJ1-5; D perhaps matches TRBD1 (6 bases). Trimming shortened V by 9 bases and J by 5 bases, and 11 bases separated the two germline ends. CDR3 length: 12 residues. Germline loops: CDR1 LNHDA, CDR2 SQIVND (reference sequence). The CDR3 DNA follows: TGTGCCAGCGCGAGACAGGATCAGCCCCAGCATTTT. It specifies CASARQDQPQHF.

The rearrangement uses TRBV3-1 (or the pseudogene TRBV3-2) and TRBJ2-4; a weak D match, TRBD2 (6 bases). The germline V gene has CDR1 LGHDT and CDR2 YNNKEL (reference sequence). With 1 base removed from V and 3 bases from J, the gap between germline ends came to 19 bases. The CDR3 contains 18 residues. The CDR3, as DNA: TGTGCCAGCAGCCAAGGGGCCCCGGGACTCGGGGGCAAAAACATTCAGTACTTC. Its translation is CASSQGAPGLGGKNIQYF.

V is TRBV11-2 and J is TRBJ2-2; 8 bases are shared with TRBD2. From germline, CDR1 is SGHAT and CDR2 FQNNGV. With V trimmed by 5 bases and J by 4 bases, 6 bases remained unmatched. The CDR3 has 15 amino acids. CDR3 DNA: TGTGCCAGCAGCCTGGGACTAGGTCGCACCGGGGAGCTGTTTTTT. Translated, it gives CASSLGLGRTGELFF.